This record concerns one T cell receptor (beta chain) sequence. Its target is not known. CD8+ and CD4+ T cells from blood underwent TCR beta sequencing, which was carried out in a high-throughput format. RNA was extracted with the RNeasy kit, and a quantity of about 0.5 to 1 ug was reverse transcribed using random hexamers. One entry per CDR3 protein results from TCRdb running MiXCR on the immunoSEQ multiplex PCR reads. The sample lists about 110,000 distinct CDR3 sequences; approximately 94% were seen once. The data stem from a study of CD8 T cells in Susac syndrome. Overall study context: When their blood was taken, patients with Susac syndrome were therapy-naive, taking corticosteroids, or taking intravenous immunoglobulin alone.

Study-wide results and limits: An acknowledgment was made by the study that its TCR sequencing and HLA analysis involved relatively few individuals.

The sequencing input was CD8+ T cells from PBMCs. This clonotype was sampled from a human donor with Susac syndrome.

The CDR3 reads CASSVGGGANEQFF. In DNA form, the CDR3 reads TGTGCCAGCAGCGTCGGCGGGGGGGCAAATGAGCAGTTCTTC. This chain links TRBV9 with TRBJ2-1; 9 bases align to TRBD2. CDR1 and CDR2 (germline): SGDLS, YYNGEE. This CDR3 spans 14 amino acids. The J segment lost 7 bases and the V segment lost 2 bases, leaving 4 bases of the junction unmatched.